Presented here are 28 T cell receptor beta chains from one specimen sequenced in a study of T cell clusters in autoimmune cytopenias. Some 39,000 genome equivalents of blood DNA were amplified for TRB. One tube held mixed TRB-A and TRB-B primer pools for touch-down PCR. For each CDR3 protein, TCRdb gives one entry from its re-call of the multiplex PCR reads, without DNA. The data show a few thousand distinct CDR3 sequences, and the top ten clones hold less than 75%. These data were also reused for a study on T cell repertoires in aging, cancer and after chemotherapy.

What was sequenced was peripheral blood. The source of these receptors is a human donor in good health.

The rearrangement links TRBV13 to TRBJ2-3; checking the TCRdb D call of TRBD1 is not possible without DNA. The CDR3 is made up of 16 amino acids. CDR1 is PRHDT, CDR2 FYEKMQ, per germline (reference sequence). This CDR3 is CASSTRQKTSTDTQYF.

This sequence joins TRBV29-1 and TRBJ2-2; TCRdb lists TRBD1, though no DNA is available to test this call. The CDR3 has 16 residues. Germline V gene sequence: CDR1 SQVTM, CDR2 ANQGSEA. CDR3: CSVEPQWGLGTGELFF.

The V and J genes are TRBV19 and TRBJ2-4; the TCRdb D gene call, TRBD1, has no DNA to confirm it. Germline V gene lookup returns CDR1 LNHDA and CDR2 SQIVND (reference sequence). CDR3 length: 16 amino acids. CDR3 residues: CASSIDWTGDGDIQYF.

The rearrangement links TRBV28 to TRBJ1-4; TCRdb indicates TRBD1, and absent DNA this call remains unverified. The CDR3 covers 16 residues. Germline V gene lookup returns CDR1 MDHEN and CDR2 SYDVKM. The CDR3 sequence: CASTTGLWGPNEKLFF.

This chain connects TRBV6-2 or TRBV6-3 to TRBJ2-6. Germline lookup yields CDR1 MNHEY and CDR2 SVGEGT. The CDR3 contains 13 residues. The CDR3 sequence is CASNRSGANVLTF.

The chain links TRBV5-5 to TRBJ2-7; TCRdb designates TRBD1, a call that cannot be tested without DNA. Germline V gene sequence: CDR1 SGHKS, CDR2 YYEKEE (reference sequence). This CDR3 region has 15 residues. The CDR3 reads CASSHTGTGEDEQYF. Full variable domain (outside the CDR3, taken from reference TRBV5-5 and TRBJ2-7): DAGVTQSPTHLIKTRGQQVTLRCSPISGHKSVSWYQQVLGQGPQFIFQYYEKEERGRGNFPDRFSARQFPNYSSELNVNALLLGDSALYLCASSHTGTGEDEQYFGPGTRLTVT.

This chain joins TRBV12-3 or TRBV12-4 and TRBJ2-7; TCRdb outputs TRBD1, but without DNA this stays unchecked. The CDR3 is made up of 14 amino acids. CDR3 amino acids: CASRLTGEGYEQYF.

This clonotype is classed as medium-sized by frequency. V and J are TRBV19 and TRBJ2-3; the D call of TRBD2 rests on TCRdb alone, since no DNA is present to check it. Germline loops: CDR1 LNHDA, CDR2 SQIVND (reference sequence). CDR3 size: 14 residues. The CDR3 is CASSKTSGMDTQYF. Looking up the rest from reference TRBV19 and TRBJ2-3 gives the full variable domain: DGGITQSPKYLFRKEGQNVTLSCEQNLNHDAMYWYRQDPGQGLRLIYYSQIVNDFQKGDIAEGYSVSREKKESFPLTVTSAQKNPTAFYLCASSKTSGMDTQYFGPGTRLTVL.

The genes are TRBV30 and TRBJ1-6. The CDR3 covers 16 residues. The germline CDR1 and CDR2 sequences are GTSNPN and SVGIG (reference sequence). This chain's CDR3 is CAWSRDGGSYNSPLHF.

The gene calls are TRBV5-6 and TRBJ1-3; as DNA is missing, the TRBD1 call by TCRdb cannot be tested. From germline, CDR1 is SGHDT and CDR2 YYEEEE. The CDR3 is 17 residues long. The CDR3 sequence is CASSPLKGHQGGNTIYF.

This rearrangement joins TRBV5-5 to TRBJ2-3; TCRdb indicates TRBD2, and absent DNA this call remains unverified. The CDR3 totals 18 residues. CDR1 is SGHKS, CDR2 YYEKEE, per germline (reference sequence). The CDR3 here is CASSTEFWDWPSTDTQYF.

The chain employs TRBV27 and TRBJ1-4; absent DNA, TCRdb's TRBD1 call cannot be checked. The CDR3 contains 15 residues. Per the germline V gene, CDR1 is MNHEY and CDR2 is SMNVEV (reference sequence). CDR3 residues: CASSWGQGFIEKLFF.

Its frequency marks this clonotype as medium-sized (0.01 to 0.1%). V gene TRBV29-1 combines with J gene TRBJ2-5; the D call from TCRdb, TRBD1, cannot be confirmed without DNA. The CDR3 sequence is 14 residues long. From germline, CDR1 is SQVTM and CDR2 ANQGSEA. CDR3 protein: CSIRRGRDGETQYF.

This rearrangement joins TRBV19 to TRBJ1-1. The CDR3 runs 13 residues. CDR1 and CDR2 from the germline V gene are LNHDA and SQIVND (reference sequence). The CDR3 sequence is CASSMRPHTEAFF.

The CDR3: CASSPTGGRVTGELFF. The rearrangement joins TRBV12-3 or TRBV12-4 to TRBJ2-2; TCRdb reports TRBD2, a call that lacks DNA to check it against. The CDR3 is 16 amino acids.

According to its frequency, this clonotype is medium-sized. This chain uses TRBV19 with TRBJ2-2; the D call of TRBD2 rests on TCRdb alone, since no DNA is present to check it. This CDR3 comprises 15 residues. The V gene's germline CDR1 is LNHDA and CDR2 SQIVND (reference sequence). The CDR3 region is CASTPSGSKAGELFF. The complete variable domain, with remaining parts taken from reference TRBV19 and TRBJ2-2, reads DGGITQSPKYLFRKEGQNVTLSCEQNLNHDAMYWYRQDPGQGLRLIYYSQIVNDFQKGDIAEGYSVSREKKESFPLTVTSAQKNPTAFYLCASTPSGSKAGELFFGEGSRLTVL.

The V and J genes are TRBV20-1 and TRBJ1-4. This CDR3 region has 13 residues. Germline V CDR1 and CDR2: DFQATT, SNEGSKA (reference sequence). CDR3 residues: CSARGTANEKLFF.

The rearrangement uses TRBV19 and TRBJ1-3; the D call from TCRdb, TRBD1, cannot be confirmed without DNA. Per germline, CDR1 LNHDA and CDR2 SQIVND (reference sequence). This CDR3 has 15 amino acids. CDR3 protein: CASSYDRYSGNTIYF.

V usage is TRBV4-3 and J usage is TRBJ2-4. Germline V lookup: CDR1 LGHNA, CDR2 YSLEER. The CDR3 consists of 17 residues. The CDR3 region is CASSQVQAIFLENIQYF.

The rearrangement joins TRBV6-5 to TRBJ2-7. The CDR3 has 12 residues. Germline assignment: CDR1 MNHEY and CDR2 SVGAGI. The CDR3: CASDGSSYEQYF.

This chain uses TRBV19 with TRBJ1-4; TCRdb's D call of TRBD1 is untestable without DNA. Germline V gene data show CDR1 as LNHDA and CDR2 as SQIVND (reference sequence). The CDR3 has 15 residues. CDR3: CASSTGQGPGEKLFF.

This chain joins TRBV5-1 and TRBJ1-4. Germline loops: CDR1 SGHRS, CDR2 YFSETQ. The CDR3 extends over 14 amino acids. CDR3 loop: CASSSGRLNEKLFF.

This sequence joins TRBV6-1 and TRBJ1-2; TCRdb proposes TRBD1, but this gene call is untestable without DNA. The germline CDR1 and CDR2 sequences are MNHNS and SASEGT. There are 13 residues in the CDR3. CDR3: CASTPGQDYGYTF.

This chain uses TRBV27 with TRBJ2-5; checking the TCRdb D call of TRBD1 is not possible without DNA. The CDR3 totals 15 residues. Germline V gene lookup returns CDR1 MNHEY and CDR2 SMNVEV (reference sequence). CDR3 residues: CASSPRTVSQETQYF.

J is TRBJ2-7 and V is TRBV10-3; the TRBD1 assignment by TCRdb is unverifiable without DNA. Germline lookup yields CDR1 ENHRY and CDR2 SYGVKD. The CDR3 contains 15 residues. This CDR3 reads CASRGGGSPIYEQYF.

The gene calls are TRBV5-1 and TRBJ2-1; lacking DNA, the TRBD1 call made by TCRdb goes unchecked. From germline, CDR1 is SGHRS and CDR2 YFSETQ. This CDR3 contains 12 residues. The CDR3 reads CASSRQGNEQFF.

The chain is built from TRBV19 and TRBJ1-5; the TRBD1 assignment by TCRdb is unverifiable without DNA. Per germline, CDR1 LNHDA and CDR2 SQIVND (reference sequence). CDR3 length: 14 amino acids. CDR3: CASKRTGVYQPQHF.

The V gene is TRBV13, the J gene TRBJ2-1; TCRdb lists TRBD1, though no DNA is available to test this call. Germline-derived CDR1 and CDR2 are PRHDT and FYEKMQ (reference sequence). The CDR3 consists of 12 residues. The CDR3 region is CASSLGPGDPFF.